The source of this T cell receptor (beta chain) is a study of Graves' ophthalmopathy and Graves' hyperthyroidism. This clonotype appeared many times. This CDR3 has 12 amino acids. Germline CDR1 and CDR2: GTSNPN and SVGIG (reference sequence). V shed 7 bases and J shed 1 base, with 10 bases lying between them. Transcripts of RNA were the source for amplifying TCR beta CDR3 regions. The authors performed first-round RT-PCR with HTBI primers and then a second-round multiplex PCR. TCRdb re-called the multiplex PCR reads with MiXCR, one entry per CDR3 protein. The sample includes some 390,000 distinct CDR3 sequences, about 16% seen only once; the top ten take around 1.5%.

The sequencing sample was made of peripheral blood. The V gene is TRBV30, the J gene TRBJ1-1; D possibly corresponds to TRBD1 (5 bases). The TCR was taken from a woman aged 18-29 years with Graves' ophthalmopathy. CDR3 nucleotides: TGTGCCTCCCGACAGTCGAACACTGAAGCTTTCTTT. Translation gives CASRQSNTEAFF.